This TCR beta chain is drawn from a study of T cells after posttransplantation cyclophosphamide. Measured with immunoSEQ multiplex PCR; TCRdb has only the in-frame clones, and not every one. The sample records about 43,000 clones, around 91% being singletons. Study-level points and caveats: Recipient CMV seropositivity and CMV reactivation strongly tracked TRB clonality.

Germline values: CDR1 MNHNS, CDR2 SASEGT. Unmatched junction bases numbered 10, after V lost 4 bases and J lost 5 bases. This CDR3 is 15 amino acids long. Regarding this clone: Its target is unknown.

Cyclophosphamide on days +3 and +4 followed busulfan-fludarabine conditioning and a marrow graft. This TCR came from a male patient in his sixties who received an allogeneic stem cell transplant from a related donor and was CMV-positive. These T cells may partly come from the graft donor. This chain uses TRBV6-1 with TRBJ2-5, with TRBD1 matching over 7 bases. Sequenced material: PBMCs, taken less than 70 days after allogeneic stem cell transplant with posttransplant cyclophosphamide. The CDR3 DNA reads TGTGCCAGCAGTGTATTACAGGGGTCGGGGGAGACCCAGTACTTC. Its protein is CASSVLQGSGETQYF.